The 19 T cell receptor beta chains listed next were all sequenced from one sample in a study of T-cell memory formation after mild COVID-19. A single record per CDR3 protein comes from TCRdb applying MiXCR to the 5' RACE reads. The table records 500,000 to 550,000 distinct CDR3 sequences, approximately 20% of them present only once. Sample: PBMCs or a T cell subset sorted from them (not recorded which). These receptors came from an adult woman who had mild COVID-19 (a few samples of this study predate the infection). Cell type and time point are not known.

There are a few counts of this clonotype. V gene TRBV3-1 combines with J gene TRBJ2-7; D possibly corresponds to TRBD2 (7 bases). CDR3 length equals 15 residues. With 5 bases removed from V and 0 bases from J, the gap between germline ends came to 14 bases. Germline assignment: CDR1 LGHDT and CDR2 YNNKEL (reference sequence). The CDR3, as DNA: TGTGCCAGCAGCTCCCGCGGGGGCCTCTCCTACGAGCAGTACTTC. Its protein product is CASSSRGGLSYEQYF.

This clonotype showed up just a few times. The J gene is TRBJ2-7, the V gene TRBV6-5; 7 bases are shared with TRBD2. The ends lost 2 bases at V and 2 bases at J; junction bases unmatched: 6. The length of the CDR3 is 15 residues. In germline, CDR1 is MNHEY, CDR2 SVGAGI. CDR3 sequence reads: CASSYSWSGTYEQYF. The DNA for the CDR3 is TGTGCCAGCAGTTACAGTTGGAGCGGGACCTACGAGCAGTACTTC.

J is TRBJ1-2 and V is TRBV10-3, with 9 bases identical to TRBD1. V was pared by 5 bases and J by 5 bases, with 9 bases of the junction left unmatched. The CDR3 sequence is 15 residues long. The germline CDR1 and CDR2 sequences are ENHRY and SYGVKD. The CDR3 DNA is TGTGCCATCAGTAACCGGGACAGGGTGGTTTATGGCTACACCTTC. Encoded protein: CAISNRDRVVYGYTF.

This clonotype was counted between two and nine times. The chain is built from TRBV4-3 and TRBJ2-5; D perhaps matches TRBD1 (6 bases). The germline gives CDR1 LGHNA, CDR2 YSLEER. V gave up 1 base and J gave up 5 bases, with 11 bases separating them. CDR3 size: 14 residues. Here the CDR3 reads CASSQVGGGETQYF. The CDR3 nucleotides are TGCGCCAGCAGCCAAGTTGGGGGCGGGGAGACCCAGTACTTC.

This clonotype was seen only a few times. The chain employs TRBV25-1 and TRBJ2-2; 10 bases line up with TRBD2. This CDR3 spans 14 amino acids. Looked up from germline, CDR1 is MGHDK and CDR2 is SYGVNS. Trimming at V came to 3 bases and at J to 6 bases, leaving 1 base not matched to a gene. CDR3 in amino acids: CASSDLAGAGELFF. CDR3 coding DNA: TGTGCCAGCAGTGATCTAGCGGGAGCCGGGGAGCTGTTTTTT.

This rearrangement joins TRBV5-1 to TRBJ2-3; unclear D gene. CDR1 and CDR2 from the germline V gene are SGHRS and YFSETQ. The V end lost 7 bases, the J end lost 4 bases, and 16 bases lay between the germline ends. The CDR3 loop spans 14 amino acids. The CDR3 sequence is CASAPVAGADTQYF. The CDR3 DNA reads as TGCGCCAGCGCGCCGGTGGCAGGTGCAGATACGCAGTATTTT. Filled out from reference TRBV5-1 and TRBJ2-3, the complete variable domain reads KAGVTQTPRYLIKTRGQQVTLSCSPISGHRSVSWYQQTPGQGLQFLFEYFSETQRNKGNFPGRFSGRQFSNSRSEMNVSTLELGDSALYLCASAPVAGADTQYFGPGTRLTVL.

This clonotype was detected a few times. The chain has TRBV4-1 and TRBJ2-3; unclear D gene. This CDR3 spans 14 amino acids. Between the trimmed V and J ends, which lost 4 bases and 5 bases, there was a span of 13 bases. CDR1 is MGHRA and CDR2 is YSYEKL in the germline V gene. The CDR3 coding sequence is TGCGCCAGCAGCCCCCCGAGGCCGGGAGATACGCAGTATTTT. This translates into CASSPPRPGDTQYF.

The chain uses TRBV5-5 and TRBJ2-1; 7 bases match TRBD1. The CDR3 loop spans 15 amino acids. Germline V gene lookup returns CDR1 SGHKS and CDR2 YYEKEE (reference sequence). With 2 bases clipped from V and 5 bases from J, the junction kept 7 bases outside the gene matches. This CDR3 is CASSFLGGANNEQFF. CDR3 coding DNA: TGTGCCAGCAGCTTTCTAGGGGGCGCCAACAATGAGCAGTTCTTC.

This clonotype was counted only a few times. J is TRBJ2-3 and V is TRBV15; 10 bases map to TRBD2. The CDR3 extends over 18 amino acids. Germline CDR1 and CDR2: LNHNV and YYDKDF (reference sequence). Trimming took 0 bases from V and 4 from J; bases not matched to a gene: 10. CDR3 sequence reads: CATSRDPGLAPRADTQYF. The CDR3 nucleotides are TGTGCCACCAGCAGAGACCCGGGACTAGCGCCGCGTGCAGATACGCAGTATTTT.

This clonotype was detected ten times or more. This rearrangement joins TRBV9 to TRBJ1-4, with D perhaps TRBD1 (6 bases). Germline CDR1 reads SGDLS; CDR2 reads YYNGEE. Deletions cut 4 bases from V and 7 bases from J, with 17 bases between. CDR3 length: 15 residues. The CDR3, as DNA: TGTGCCAGCAGCTCCACCCCGGACAGTGGTGAAAAACTGTTTTTT. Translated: CASSSTPDSGEKLFF.

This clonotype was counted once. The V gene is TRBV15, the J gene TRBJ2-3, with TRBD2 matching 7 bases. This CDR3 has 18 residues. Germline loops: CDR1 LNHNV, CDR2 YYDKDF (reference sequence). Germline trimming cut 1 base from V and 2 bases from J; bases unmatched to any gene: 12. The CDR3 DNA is TGTGCCACCAGCAGAGGGGCATTAATGGGAGGGATCACAGATACGCAGTATTTT. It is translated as CATSRGALMGGITDTQYF.

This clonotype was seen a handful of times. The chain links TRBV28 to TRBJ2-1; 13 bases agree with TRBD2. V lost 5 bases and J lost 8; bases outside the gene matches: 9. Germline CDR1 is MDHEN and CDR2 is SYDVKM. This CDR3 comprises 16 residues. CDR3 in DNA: TGTGCCAGCAGTCGGACTAGCGGGAGCGACTGGGATGAGCAGTTCTTC. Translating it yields CASSRTSGSDWDEQFF.

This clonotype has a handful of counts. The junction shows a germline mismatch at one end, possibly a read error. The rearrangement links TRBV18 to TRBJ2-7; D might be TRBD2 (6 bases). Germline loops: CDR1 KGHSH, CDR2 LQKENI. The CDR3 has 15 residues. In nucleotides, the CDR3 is TGTGCCAGCTCCCCACATATCGGGAGATTCAACGAGCAGTACTTC. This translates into CASSPHIGRFNEQYF.

This CDR3 is CASSFLDVMNTEAFF. Here the CDR3 DNA reads TGTGCCAGCAGTTTTCTTGATGTTATGAACACTGAAGCTTTCTTT. The chain carries TRBV28 and TRBJ1-1; D gene uncertain. This CDR3 contains 15 residues. Germline assignment: CDR1 MDHEN and CDR2 SYDVKM. V gave up 3 bases and J gave up 0 bases, with 11 bases separating them.

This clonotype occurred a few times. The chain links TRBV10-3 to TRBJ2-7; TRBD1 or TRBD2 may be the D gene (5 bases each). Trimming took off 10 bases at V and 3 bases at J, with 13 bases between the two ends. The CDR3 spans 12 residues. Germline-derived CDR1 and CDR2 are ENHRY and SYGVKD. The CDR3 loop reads CASRDADYEQYF. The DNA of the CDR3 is TGTGCCAGCAGGGACGCCGACTACGAGCAGTACTTC.

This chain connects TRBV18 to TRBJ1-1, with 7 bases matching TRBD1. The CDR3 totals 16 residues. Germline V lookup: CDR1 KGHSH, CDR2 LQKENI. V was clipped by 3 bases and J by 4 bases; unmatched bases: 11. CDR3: CASSPAGRRTGTEAFF. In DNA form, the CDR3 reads TGTGCCAGCTCACCCGCAGGCCGGAGGACAGGCACTGAAGCTTTCTTT.

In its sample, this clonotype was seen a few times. The CDR3 here is CASSSGLAGVYEQYF. In nucleotides, the CDR3 is TGTGCCAGCAGTAGCGGACTAGCGGGAGTTTACGAGCAGTACTTC. J is TRBJ2-7 and V is TRBV7-2; 13 bases are a match to TRBD2. This CDR3 is built from 15 residues. V dropped 6 bases and J dropped 4; count of bases not matched to a gene: 6. Germline assignment: CDR1 SGHTA and CDR2 FQGNSA.

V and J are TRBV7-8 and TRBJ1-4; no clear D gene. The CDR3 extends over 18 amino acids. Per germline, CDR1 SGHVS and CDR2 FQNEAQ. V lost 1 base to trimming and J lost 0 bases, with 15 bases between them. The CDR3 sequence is CASSLGPMIRATNEKLFF. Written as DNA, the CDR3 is TGTGCCAGCAGCTTAGGCCCCATGATCCGTGCAACTAATGAAAAACTGTTTTTT.

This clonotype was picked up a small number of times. The CDR3 bases are TGCGCCAGCAGCCCGGGAGGGGTTTCTGGGGCCAACGTCCTGACTTTC. Protein sequence: CASSPGGVSGANVLTF. The V call is TRBV4-3, the J call TRBJ2-6, with TRBD2 matching 8 bases. Unmatched junction bases numbered 3, after V lost 4 bases and J lost 1 base. There are 16 residues in the CDR3. Germline assignment: CDR1 LGHNA and CDR2 YSLEER.